Detailed here is one T cell receptor (beta chain). Its antigen is as yet unknown. V lost 3 bases and J lost 11, with 16 bases in between. The CDR3 extends over 13 amino acids. Per germline, CDR1 SNHLY and CDR2 FYNNEI. This entry is derived from a study of T-cell reconstitution after alpha-beta-depleted transplantation in children. A library of TCRbeta sequences, prepared with unique molecular identifiers, was generated. MiXCR, run by TCRdb on the PCR reads, gives a single entry per CDR3 protein. The table shows fewer than 1 million distinct CDR3 sequences, with roughly 16% occurring only once. Findings of the study overall: Several patients had high TCRbeta diversity at day 60; it came from surviving recipient T cells and thymic progenitors. Expanded graft clones, several hundred of them, were reportedly the source of alpha-beta T cells about two months after transplant. After one year, T-cell counts and TCRbeta diversity mostly came from new T cells.

The starting material was PBMCs, mostly from graft donor cells, obtained 360 days after TCRalphabeta/CD19-depleted stem cell transplant. The genes are TRBV2 and TRBJ1-1; D may be TRBD1 (6 bases). This receptor was obtained from a male patient younger than 18 who had a stem cell transplant for acute lymphoblastic leukemia, so the T cells may come from the graft donor. The CDR3 DNA sequence: TGTGCCAGCAGTGAGTCTACGGGCAGGGGCGCTTTCTTT. This codes for CASSESTGRGAFF.